This T cell receptor (beta chain) appears in the sequencing data of a study of breast tumors, draining lymph nodes, adjacent tissues (dated by TCRdb to 2016 to 2017). With regard to the full study: The study compared TCR beta repertoires across tumor, adjacent nontumor tissue and axillary lymph nodes from breast cancer patients. The study was designed to assess the relationships and possible T-cell exchange between tumor, surrounding tissue and draining lymph node repertoires in human breast cancer. Study-wide conclusions, independent of this receptor: Tumor T-cell repertoires showed less diversity than lymph node repertoires and more diversity than nontumor tissue repertoires, and tumor T-cell repertoires showed preferential V and J gene usage. The conclusion that tumor T cells originate in lymph nodes was framed as consistent with a hypothesis rather than directly demonstrated. The similarity between tumor and nontumor tissue repertoires was significantly greater in luminal-like breast cancer than in basal-like breast cancer. The data were considered consistent with most tumor T cells being derived from the lymph node and subsequently expanding within tumor tissue.

Lymph node samples were obtained from the axillary draining lymph nodes of breast cancer patients. A word on this clonotype: The antigen this receptor binds is unknown. No clone much larger than this one lies a single base away; base qualities are absent.

The listed sequencing device is Illumina HiSeq 2000. Multiplex PCR amplification was used to generate the TCR beta chain libraries. High-throughput sequencing was used to analyze the amplified TCR beta chain products. Starting from the raw public reads, TCRdb applied fastp trimming at Q25, assembled clones with MiXCR and retained in-frame beta chains. Identical CDR3 proteins give one entry, which carries the most common genes and DNA. The sample table shows approximately 210,000 distinct CDR3 sequences, and less than 40% are seen once. The ten largest account for approximately 3.5% of the sample. CDR3 length: 14 amino acids, cysteine to phenylalanine. The only DNA kept is the CDR3, 42 bases in frame from the first base. Compared with germline, V lacks 6 bases and J lacks 6 bases; bases without a gene match: 8.

The sequence was obtained from a female donor with breast cancer. Some clones in this sample may be carry-over from other donors' samples. The sequence is built from TRBV12-3 or TRBV12-4 and TRBJ2-1; 7 bases in between match TRBD1. The sequenced material came from axillary lymph node tissue. The DNA is TGTGCCAGCAGCTGCACAGGGGTCCGCAATGAGCAGTTCTTC. The encoded protein is CASSCTGVRNEQFF.